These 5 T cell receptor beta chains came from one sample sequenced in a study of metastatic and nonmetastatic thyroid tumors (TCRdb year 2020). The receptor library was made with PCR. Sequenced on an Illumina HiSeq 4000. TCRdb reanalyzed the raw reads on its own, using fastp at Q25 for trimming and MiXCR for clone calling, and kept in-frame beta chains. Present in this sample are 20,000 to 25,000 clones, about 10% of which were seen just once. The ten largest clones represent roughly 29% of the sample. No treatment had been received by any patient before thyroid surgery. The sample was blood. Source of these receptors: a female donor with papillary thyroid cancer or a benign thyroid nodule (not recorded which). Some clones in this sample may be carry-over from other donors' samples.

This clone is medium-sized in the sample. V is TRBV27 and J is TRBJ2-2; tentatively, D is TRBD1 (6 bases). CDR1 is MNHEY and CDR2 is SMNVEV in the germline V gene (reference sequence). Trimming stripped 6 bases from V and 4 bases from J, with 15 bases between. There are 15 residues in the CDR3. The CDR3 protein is CASSTTGLGTGELFF. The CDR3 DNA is TGTGCCAGCAGCACCACAGGGTTAGGCACCGGGGAGCTGTTTTTT.

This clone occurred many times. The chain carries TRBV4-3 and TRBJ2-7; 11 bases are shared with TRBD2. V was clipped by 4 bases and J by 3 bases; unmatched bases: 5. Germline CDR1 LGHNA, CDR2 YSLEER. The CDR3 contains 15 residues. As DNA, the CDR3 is TGCGCCAGCAGCCCAAGACTAGCGGGGTACTACGAGCAGTACTTC. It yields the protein CASSPRLAGYYEQYF.

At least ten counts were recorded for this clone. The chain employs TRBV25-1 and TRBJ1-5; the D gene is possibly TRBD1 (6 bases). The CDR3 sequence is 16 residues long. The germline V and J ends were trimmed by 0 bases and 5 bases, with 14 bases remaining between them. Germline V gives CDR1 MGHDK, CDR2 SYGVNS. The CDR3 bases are TGTGCCAGCAGTGAATATGGGGGGCGCGGGGATCAGCCCCAGCATTTT. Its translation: CASSEYGGRGDQPQHF.

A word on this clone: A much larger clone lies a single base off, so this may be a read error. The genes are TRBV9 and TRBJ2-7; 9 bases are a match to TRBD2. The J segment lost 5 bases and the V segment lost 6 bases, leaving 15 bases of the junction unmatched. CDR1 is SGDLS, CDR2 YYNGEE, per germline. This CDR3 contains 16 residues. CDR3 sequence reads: CASIILDSGSFNEQYF. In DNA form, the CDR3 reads TGTGCCAGCATCATACTAGATAGCGGGAGTTTCAACGAGCAGTACTTC.

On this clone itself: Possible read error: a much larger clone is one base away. The CDR3 DNA reads as TGCAGTGCTAGAGCAGGGCTGAGATCTGGGGCCAACGTCCTGACTTTC. It translates to CSARAGLRSGANVLTF. This chain connects TRBV20-1 to TRBJ2-6; the D gene is possibly TRBD1 (5 bases). CDR1 DFQATT and CDR2 SNEGSKA come from the germline V gene (reference sequence). CDR3 length: 16 amino acids. The V end lost 1 base, the J end lost 1 base, and 11 bases lay between the germline ends.